This entry lists 23 T cell receptor beta chains sequenced from one sample in a study of cytomegalovirus exposure and HLA in healthy donors. Both 60 Vbeta primers and 13 Jbeta primers went into the PCR. Only in-frame clones appear in the TCRdb table, and some are missing; sequencing was by immunoSEQ multiplex PCR. The profile covers 90,000 to 110,000 clones, with less than 80% appearing a single time and 1.3% taken by the ten largest. The sequenced material came from PBMCs. Source of these receptors: a man aged 30-40 years in good health and CMV-seronegative.

V usage is TRBV15 and J usage is TRBJ2-7; a weak D match, TRBD1 (6 bases). The CDR3 totals 15 residues. Germline-derived CDR1 and CDR2 are LNHNV and YYDKDF (reference sequence). Deletions cut 4 bases from V and 3 bases from J, with 16 bases between. The CDR3 nucleotides read TGTGCCACCAGCACTCAGACAGGCTATTTCTACGAGCAGTACTTC. Encoded protein: CATSTQTGYFYEQYF.

The chain uses TRBV6-4 and TRBJ1-2, with 10 nucleotides matching TRBD1. Trimming cost V 5 bases and J 2 bases; bases outside gene matches: 8. The CDR3 is 16 amino acids. The V gene's germline CDR1 is MRHNA and CDR2 SNTAGT. The CDR3 sequence: CASSRSGQGTNYGYTF. The CDR3, as DNA: TGTGCCAGCAGTCGATCGGGACAGGGGACAAACTATGGCTACACCTTC.

The chain has TRBV28 and TRBJ2-7, with D uncertain. Per germline, CDR1 MDHEN and CDR2 SYDVKM. CDR3 size: 12 residues. V gave up 8 bases and J gave up 4 bases, with 12 bases separating them. CDR3 in DNA: TGTGCCAGCGCGGCTCTTCGGTACGAGCAGTACTTC. Protein product: CASAALRYEQYF.

The V and J genes are TRBV5-4 and TRBJ2-1, with 12 bases that match TRBD2. V trimming: 4 bases; J trimming: 5 bases; junction bases outside the gene matches: 4. This CDR3 region has 15 residues. Germline V gene sequence: CDR1 SGHNT, CDR2 YYREEE (reference sequence). CDR3 in DNA: TGTGCCAGCAGCGTGACTAGCGGGAGCCACAATGAGCAGTTCTTC. Amino acid sequence: CASSVTSGSHNEQFF.

The chain has TRBV10-1 and TRBJ1-1, with D unresolved. Germline CDR1 reads WNHNN; CDR2 reads SYGVQD (reference sequence). This CDR3 comprises 15 residues. V was cut by 3 bases and J by 10 bases, with 21 bases left in between. The CDR3 spells CASSELREPRLSAFF. Written as DNA, the CDR3 is TGCGCCAGCAGTGAACTCCGGGAGCCCAGGTTATCAGCTTTCTTT.

The chain couples TRBV5-1 to TRBJ2-3; 10 bases fit TRBD2. The V gene end was trimmed by 4 bases and the J gene end by 0 bases; junction bases not matched to a gene: 2. The CDR3 extends over 15 amino acids. From germline, CDR1 is SGHRS and CDR2 YFSETQ. CDR3 sequence (DNA): TGCGCCAGCAGCCCTAGCGGGAGAAGCACAGATACGCAGTATTTT. It specifies CASSPSGRSTDTQYF.

The chain combines TRBV11-2 with TRBJ2-7; the match to TRBD1 covers 8 bases. CDR3 length: 15 residues. J was trimmed by 2 bases and V by 7 bases; bases with no gene match: 10. Germline values: CDR1 SGHAT, CDR2 FQNNGV. CDR3 sequence reads: CASNSNPRGPYEQYF. CDR3 DNA sequence: TGTGCCAGCAACTCCAACCCCAGGGGGCCCTACGAGCAGTACTTC. The entire variable domain, with the rest obtained from reference TRBV11-2 and TRBJ2-7, is as follows: EAGVAQSPRYKIIEKRQSVAFWCNPISGHATLYWYQQILGQGPKLLIQFQNNGVVDDSQLPKDRFSAERLKGVDSTLKIQPAKLEDSAVYLCASNSNPRGPYEQYFGPGTRLTVT.

The rearrangement links TRBV6-4 to TRBJ2-3; D possibly corresponds to TRBD2 (5 bases). Germline V gives CDR1 MRHNA, CDR2 SNTAGT. V shed 5 bases and J shed 0 bases, with 15 bases lying between them. The CDR3 sequence is 16 residues long. The CDR3 region is CASSRISGPSTDTQYF. CDR3 DNA sequence: TGTGCCAGCAGTAGGATCAGCGGACCTAGCACAGATACGCAGTATTTT.

The chain uses TRBV11-2 and TRBJ2-7; 8 positions agree with TRBD2. The J segment lost 1 base and the V segment lost 2 bases, leaving 10 bases of the junction unmatched. This CDR3 contains 17 residues. CDR1 and CDR2 (germline): SGHAT, FQNNGV. CDR3 loop: CASSLRLAGRTSYEQYF. The DNA for the CDR3 is TGTGCCAGCAGCTTAAGGCTAGCGGGCCGGACATCCTACGAGCAGTACTTC.

This clone was found once. CDR3 DNA: TGTGCCACCTTGCAGGGAGGTAACTATGGCTACACCTTC. This encodes CATLQGGNYGYTF. The chain recombines TRBV10-3 with TRBJ1-2; D is possibly TRBD1 (5 bases). Trimming stripped 10 bases from V and 1 base from J, with 13 bases between. The CDR3 spans 13 residues. Germline CDR1 reads ENHRY; CDR2 reads SYGVKD.

The chain has TRBV5-1 and TRBJ1-1; unclear D gene. This CDR3 has 13 residues. Trimming stripped 4 bases from V and 1 base from J, with 8 bases between. Germline V gene sequence: CDR1 SGHRS, CDR2 YFSETQ. CDR3 sequence: CASSRRSNTEAFF. The CDR3 nucleotides are TGCGCCAGCAGCCGGCGGTCGAACACTGAAGCTTTCTTT.

The CDR3 sequence is CASSLGPKETQYF. The CDR3 DNA sequence: TGTGCCAGCAGCTTAGGGCCGAAAGAGACCCAGTACTTC. The chain combines TRBV7-2 with TRBJ2-5; D is unresolved. Between the trimmed V and J ends, which lost 1 base and 3 bases, there was a span of 6 bases. This CDR3 has 13 amino acids. Looked up from germline, CDR1 is SGHTA and CDR2 is FQGNSA.

This clone was seen once. Here the CDR3 DNA reads TGCGCCAGCAGTCCCGGACTAGCGGGCCCAAAGACCCAGTACTTC. This gives the protein CASSPGLAGPKTQYF. The J gene is TRBJ2-5, the V gene TRBV10-2; the match to TRBD2 covers 11 bases. J gave up 6 bases and V 5 bases, and 8 bases lay outside the gene matches. The CDR3 loop spans 15 amino acids. Germline V gene data show CDR1 as WSHSY and CDR2 as SAAADI.

The chain recombines TRBV9 with TRBJ2-7, with TRBD2 identical over 10 bases. With V trimmed by 1 base and J by 3 bases, 1 base remained unmatched. The germline gives CDR1 SGDLS, CDR2 YYNGEE. This CDR3 region has 14 residues. CDR3 DNA sequence: TGTGCCAGCAGCGTACTAGCGGGAGACTACGAGCAGTACTTC. Residues: CASSVLAGDYEQYF.

V is TRBV6-5 and J is TRBJ1-2; D may be TRBD1 (6 bases). This CDR3 spans 15 amino acids. Trimming pared 4 bases from V and 2 bases from J, leaving 14 bases between. CDR1 and CDR2 (germline): MNHEY, SVGAGI. The CDR3 nucleotides are TGTGCCAGCAGTTCGGGACATTTAGCCAACTATGGCTACACCTTC. Translation gives CASSSGHLANYGYTF.

Here the CDR3 DNA reads TGTGCCAGTCACGACGGGGGGGGGTCCTACAATGAGCAGTTCTTC. This gives the protein CASHDGGGSYNEQFF. The V call is TRBV6-5, the J call TRBJ2-1; 8 positions agree with TRBD2. CDR3 length: 15 residues. The J segment lost 1 base and the V segment lost 9 bases, leaving 8 bases of the junction unmatched. Germline V gives CDR1 MNHEY, CDR2 SVGAGI.

This chain links TRBV4-3 with TRBJ1-4; D possibly corresponds to TRBD1 (6 bases). Germline V gene lookup returns CDR1 LGHNA and CDR2 YSLEER. The CDR3 has 12 amino acids. Trimming removed 1 base at V and 14 bases at J, with 11 bases between. CDR3 DNA sequence: TGCGCCAGCAGCCAAGCGGGCCAGGGGCTGTTTTTT. Protein product: CASSQAGQGLFF.

The chain carries TRBV6-6 and TRBJ2-7, with no clear D. The CDR3 extends over 16 amino acids. The V and J ends lost 0 bases and 0 bases respectively, with 12 bases between them. Germline values: CDR1 MNHNY, CDR2 SVGAGI (reference sequence). In DNA form, the CDR3 reads TGTGCCAGCAGTTACTCTATACGTAGGAGCTCCTACGAGCAGTACTTC. Encoded protein: CASSYSIRRSSYEQYF.

This sequence joins TRBV27 and TRBJ2-4, with TRBD2 as a possible D gene (7 bases). This CDR3 comprises 16 residues. Germline values: CDR1 MNHEY, CDR2 SMNVEV (reference sequence). Trimming took off 8 bases at V and 0 bases at J, with 17 bases between the two ends. The chain's CDR3 is CASGDRRGLAKNIQYF. In DNA form, the CDR3 reads TGTGCCAGCGGCGACCGGCGGGGGCTAGCCAAAAACATTCAGTACTTC.

V and J are TRBV10-2 and TRBJ1-1; TRBD1 matches at 8 bases. From germline, CDR1 is WSHSY and CDR2 SAAADI. J gave up 4 bases and V 8 bases, and 6 bases lay outside the gene matches. This CDR3 comprises 13 residues. This chain's CDR3 is CASARGRSTEAFF. The CDR3 DNA is TGCGCCAGCGCCAGGGGGCGTAGCACTGAAGCTTTCTTT.

This clone was seen only once. CDR3: CASRPGLANYGYTF. In DNA form, the CDR3 reads TGTGCCAGCAGACCGGGGTTAGCTAACTATGGCTACACCTTC. The rearrangement uses TRBV6-5 and TRBJ1-2; the D is unclear. In germline, CDR1 is MNHEY, CDR2 SVGAGI. V lost 6 bases, J lost 0 bases, and 11 bases lay in between. CDR3 length equals 14 residues.

The chain recombines TRBV7-2 with TRBJ2-5; possibly TRBD1 for D (6 bases). The last part of the DNA fits TRBJ2-7 better; the J call may be wrong. The CDR3 is 13 amino acids. Germline V CDR1 and CDR2: SGHTA, FQGNSA. The CDR3 loop reads CASSTITGYEQYF. Here the CDR3 DNA reads TGTGCCAGCAGCACTATAACAGGGTACGAGCAGTACTTC.

The chain employs TRBV19 and TRBJ1-2; TRBD1 agrees at 7 bases. Germline-derived CDR1 and CDR2 are LNHDA and SQIVND (reference sequence). The J segment lost 3 bases and the V segment lost 9 bases, leaving 10 bases of the junction unmatched. The CDR3 runs to 14 residues. The CDR3 here is CASETGAGYYGYTF. The CDR3 DNA is TGTGCCAGCGAAACAGGGGCGGGATACTATGGCTACACCTTC.